The TCR beta chain described here comes from a study of blood T cell repertoires in COVID-19. As for the study in general: T cells, B-cell-depleted T cells, or PBMCs supplied cDNA or gDNA.

The junction had 8 bases not matched to a gene; V was cut back by 7 bases and J by 1 base. This CDR3 comprises 16 residues. Germline CDR1 and CDR2: SNHLY and FYNNEI. The assay was immunoSEQ multiplex PCR, and TCRdb's table has in-frame clones only and misses some. The sample gives roughly 66,000 clones, 91% of which show up once; approximately 7.5% is in the top ten. This clone occurred once. The specimen sequenced was peripheral blood. The sequence was obtained from a human donor in a cohort sampled during active COVID-19. The J gene is TRBJ2-7, the V gene TRBV2; 12 nucleotides agree with TRBD2. The DNA for the CDR3 is TGTGCCAGCACCGAACTGACTAGCGGGAGTTCCTACGAGCAGTACTTC. It encodes CASTELTSGSSYEQYF.